Below, 14 T cell receptor beta chains from the same sample are listed, as sequenced in a study of T cells in narcolepsy. Here immunoSEQ multiplex PCR was the method, and the copy in TCRdb shows in-frame clones only, minus some. The table shows around 42,000 clones, with 88% occurring only once. The sequencing input was CD45RA- memory CD4+ T cells from PBMCs. The receptors here all came from a human donor with narcolepsy.

The V gene is TRBV6-1, the J gene TRBJ2-3, with 8 positions matching TRBD2. The V gene's germline CDR1 is MNHNS and CDR2 SASEGT. The CDR3 has 14 residues. The trim removed 9 bases at V and 0 bases at J, leaving 5 bases unmatched. CDR3 nucleotide sequence: TGTGCCAGTGGGCGGGGGGCCAGCACAGATACGCAGTATTTT. It codes for CASGRGASTDTQYF.

V usage is TRBV18 and J usage is TRBJ1-1; the D gene is possibly TRBD1 (6 bases). The CDR3 has 13 residues. V was cut by 3 bases and J by 3 bases, with 8 bases left in between. CDR1 is KGHSH, CDR2 LQKENI, per germline. The CDR3 DNA sequence: TGTGCCAGCTCACCCTGGACAGACACTGAAGCTTTCTTT. Amino acids: CASSPWTDTEAFF. Using reference TRBV18 and TRBJ1-1 for the parts outside the CDR3, the full variable domain is NAGVMQNPRHLVRRRGQEARLRCSPMKGHSHVYWYRQLPEEGLKFMVYLQKENIIDESGMPKERFSAEFPKEGPSILRIQQVVRGDSAAYFCASSPWTDTEAFFGQGTRLTVV.

This chain joins TRBV14 and TRBJ1-2; 10 nucleotides match TRBD1. The junction had 4 bases not matched to a gene; V was cut back by 4 bases and J by 8 bases. The length of the CDR3 is 13 residues. CDR1 and CDR2 from the germline V gene are SGHDN and FVKESK. The DNA of the CDR3 is TGTGCCAGCAGCCCACGGACAGGGGGAGGCTACACCTTC. Residues: CASSPRTGGGYTF.

This sequence joins TRBV4-1 and TRBJ2-3; 7 nucleotides line up with TRBD2. The CDR3 consists of 18 residues. The junction had 15 bases not matched to a gene; V was cut back by 4 bases and J by 2 bases. Per the germline V gene, CDR1 is MGHRA and CDR2 is YSYEKL. CDR3 residues: CASSPLHGLVNPTDTQYF. The CDR3 DNA is TGCGCCAGCAGCCCCCTTCACGGACTAGTCAACCCCACAGATACGCAGTATTTT.

The genes are TRBV30 and TRBJ2-1, with 10 bases lining up with TRBD2. With V trimmed by 1 base and J by 4 bases, 4 bases remained unmatched. CDR1 and CDR2 from the germline V gene are GTSNPN and SVGIG (reference sequence). The CDR3 totals 15 residues. CDR3 nucleotide sequence: TGTGCCTGGAGTGCACTAGCGGGACCGTACAATGAGCAGTTCTTC. This codes for CAWSALAGPYNEQFF.

The gene calls are TRBV25-1 and TRBJ1-5; TRBD1 is a possible D gene (5 bases). The CDR3 has 13 amino acids. The germline CDR1 and CDR2 sequences are MGHDK and SYGVNS. V gave up 8 bases and J gave up 3 bases, with 11 bases separating them. The CDR3 protein is CASAQQDNQPQHF. The CDR3 DNA follows: TGTGCCAGCGCCCAACAGGACAATCAGCCCCAGCATTTT.

To note about this clone: The junction does not match germline at one end; this may be a read error. CDR3: CASREDWGTGELFF. The DNA of the CDR3 is TGTGCCAGCAGGGAAGACTGGGGAACCGGGGAGCTGTTTTTT. The V call is TRBV6-1, the J call TRBJ2-2, with D unresolved. The germline V gene has CDR1 MNHNS and CDR2 SASEGT. The CDR3 totals 14 residues.

This clone came up once. The chain joins TRBV6-5 to TRBJ1-6; D ambiguous. The CDR3 is 14 amino acids. Germline CDR1 is MNHEY and CDR2 is SVGAGI. The V end lost 5 bases, the J end lost 4 bases, and 9 bases lay between the germline ends. CDR3 nucleotide sequence: TGTGCCAGCAGTCGGACCGAGTATAATTCACCCCTCCACTTT. This codes for CASSRTEYNSPLHF.

This clone turned up a few times. This chain joins TRBV2 and TRBJ1-2, with D possibly being TRBD1 (6 bases). The CDR3 is made up of 13 amino acids. Germline V gene sequence: CDR1 SNHLY, CDR2 FYNNEI. V was pared by 6 bases and J by 2 bases, with 10 bases between. CDR3 amino acids: CASRPTGNYGYTF. The CDR3 DNA reads TGTGCCAGCAGACCAACAGGGAACTATGGCTACACCTTC.

The chain is built from TRBV7-2 and TRBJ2-1; 8 bases are a match to TRBD1. Germline CDR1 SGHTA, CDR2 FQGNSA. CDR3 length: 17 residues. Trimming removed 1 base from V and 0 bases from J; junction bases left unmatched: 5. The CDR3 nucleotides read TGTGCCAGCAGCTTAGGACAGGGGAGGAGCTCCTACAATGAGCAGTTCTTC. This gives the protein CASSLGQGRSSYNEQFF.

This chain joins TRBV29-1 and TRBJ2-5; a weak D match, TRBD2 (5 bases). The V end lost 1 base, the J end lost 4 bases, and 7 bases lay between the germline ends. Germline loops: CDR1 SQVTM, CDR2 ANQGSEA. The CDR3 loop spans 12 amino acids. CDR3 sequence reads: CSVEGSGETQYF. The DNA of the CDR3 is TGCAGCGTTGAAGGGAGCGGAGAGACCCAGTACTTC.

The gene calls are TRBV11-2 and TRBJ1-1, with 7 bases fitting TRBD1. Germline V gene data show CDR1 as SGHAT and CDR2 as FQNNGV. This CDR3 is 16 amino acids long. V lost 5 bases and J lost 1; bases outside the gene matches: 10. CDR3 nucleotide sequence: TGTGCCAGCAGCCTACAGGGGCCCAGGGGGAACACTGAAGCTTTCTTT. Translation: CASSLQGPRGNTEAFF.

This chain uses TRBV18 with TRBJ2-5, with D possibly TRBD2 on 6 matching bases. CDR1 is KGHSH and CDR2 is LQKENI in the germline V gene. This CDR3 is built from 16 residues. Trimming cost V 3 bases and J 5 bases, with 19 bases left between them. This CDR3 is CASSPLRITRGETQYF. The CDR3 DNA reads TGTGCCAGCTCACCGCTTAGGATCACTCGGGGGGAGACCCAGTACTTC.

The V gene is TRBV7-9, the J gene TRBJ2-6, with D unclear. This CDR3 comprises 13 residues. CDR1 is SEHNR, CDR2 FQNEAQ, per germline (reference sequence). V was shortened by 5 bases and J by 1 base, with 3 bases between the two germline ends. Here the CDR3 reads CASSKSGANVLTF. The CDR3 DNA reads as TGTGCCAGCAGCAAATCTGGGGCCAACGTCCTGACTTTC.